Described below is a single TCR beta chain sequence and its context. Its antigen is as yet unknown. The data derive from a study of blood T cells in healthy people across ages. Findings and caveats of the study: Per million T cells, TCR beta diversity dropped about linearly as age rose.

Combining a sample-barcoded 5' primer with a J-beta primer mix, a second PCR ran for roughly 6 to 11 cycles. The template-switch adaptor was a 5' adaptor with 12 random nucleotides. It tagged each cDNA molecule. Each CDR3 protein gets one entry after TCRdb re-called the 5' RACE reads with MiXCR. This sample carries more than 800,000 distinct CDR3 sequences, more than 25% of them seen once, and the ten largest clones take roughly 17%. The authors isolated at least 6 million PBMCs per sample. A minimum of 6 micrograms of total RNA was extracted per sample. The CDR3 consists of 16 residues. In germline, CDR1 is LNHNV, CDR2 YYDKDF (reference sequence). V gave up 11 bases and J gave up 9 bases; unmatched junction bases: 20.

The specimen sequenced was blood. The chain carries TRBV15 and TRBJ2-1; TRBD1 matches at 9 bases. The TCR originated in a woman aged 80 or over in good health. The CDR3 nucleotides are TGTGCCGCGGGGGTCTTACCGGGACAGGGAAAAATTGAGCAGTTCTTC. Translated: CAAGVLPGQGKIEQFF.